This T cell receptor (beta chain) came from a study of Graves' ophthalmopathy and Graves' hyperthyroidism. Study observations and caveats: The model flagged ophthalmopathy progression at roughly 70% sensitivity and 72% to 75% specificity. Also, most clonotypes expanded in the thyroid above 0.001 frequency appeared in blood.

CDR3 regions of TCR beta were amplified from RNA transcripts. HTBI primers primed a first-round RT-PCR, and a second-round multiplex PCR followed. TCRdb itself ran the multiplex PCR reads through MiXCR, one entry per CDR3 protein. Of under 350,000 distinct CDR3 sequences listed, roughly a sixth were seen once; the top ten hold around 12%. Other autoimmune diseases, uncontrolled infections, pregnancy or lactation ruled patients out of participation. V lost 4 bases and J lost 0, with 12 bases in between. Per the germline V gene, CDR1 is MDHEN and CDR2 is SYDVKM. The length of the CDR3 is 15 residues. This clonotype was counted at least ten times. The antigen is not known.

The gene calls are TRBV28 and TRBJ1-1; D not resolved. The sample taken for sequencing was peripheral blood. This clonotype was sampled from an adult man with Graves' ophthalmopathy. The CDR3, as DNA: TGTGCCAGCAGTTCCCCCGGTGGAATGAACACTGAAGCTTTCTTT. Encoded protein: CASSSPGGMNTEAFF. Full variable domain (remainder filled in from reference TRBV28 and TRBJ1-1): DVKVTQSSRYLVKRTGEKVFLECVQDMDHENMFWYRQDPGLGLRLIYFSYDVKMKEKGDIPEGYSVSREKKERFSLILESASTNQTSMYLCASSSPGGMNTEAFFGQGTRLTVV.